The 5 T cell receptor beta chains listed next were all sequenced from one sample in a study of blood T cell repertoires in COVID-19. Libraries were prepared by immunoSEQ multiplex PCR; TCRdb keeps only in-frame clonotypes and omits some of them. Among 200,000 to 250,000 clones listed, roughly 82% were seen once. Material: peripheral blood. The origin of the receptors is a man older than 75 with acute or convalescent COVID-19.

This sequence joins TRBV3-1 (or the pseudogene TRBV3-2) and TRBJ1-6, with a possible D match to TRBD1 (5 bases). The CDR3 has 14 amino acids. Germline-derived CDR1 and CDR2 are LGHDT and YNNKEL (reference sequence). Between the trimmed V and J ends, which lost 1 base and 6 bases, there was a span of 7 bases. The CDR3 nucleotides read TGTGCCAGCAGCCAAGGACAGCCTAATTCACCCCTCCACTTT. Encoded protein: CASSQGQPNSPLHF.

The V gene is TRBV9, the J gene TRBJ2-3; 12 nucleotides line up with TRBD2. Germline lookup yields CDR1 SGDLS and CDR2 YYNGEE. Trimming cost V 0 bases and J 2 bases; bases outside gene matches: 4. This CDR3 comprises 17 residues. The CDR3 sequence is CASSVASSGRATDTQYF. Written as DNA, the CDR3 is TGTGCCAGCAGCGTAGCGTCTAGCGGGAGGGCCACAGATACGCAGTATTTT.

The V and J genes are TRBV6-5 and TRBJ1-6; TRBD1 is a possible D gene (5 bases). Germline CDR1 is MNHEY and CDR2 is SVGAGI. The CDR3 is made up of 14 amino acids. Trimming left V 8 bases short and J 9 bases short, with 17 bases between. CDR3 DNA: TGTGCCAGCGGGGCCAGGGCGAGTATTTCACCCCTCCACTTT. Its protein is CASGARASISPLHF.

The genes are TRBV5-1 and TRBJ2-7; 9 nucleotides line up with TRBD1. The V segment lost 3 bases and the J segment 2 bases; nucleotides outside the gene matches: 6. This CDR3 contains 15 residues. CDR1 SGHRS and CDR2 YFSETQ come from the germline V gene. CDR3 DNA sequence: TGCGCCAGCAGCTGGGGACAGGGTATCCCCTACGAGCAGTACTTC. Its protein is CASSWGQGIPYEQYF.

This rearrangement joins TRBV19 to TRBJ1-5, with D unclear. Trimming removed 4 bases at V and 6 bases at J, with 7 bases between. The CDR3 spans 12 residues. Germline CDR1 LNHDA, CDR2 SQIVND (reference sequence). The CDR3 loop is CASSTLSQPQHF. DNA for the CDR3: TGTGCCAGTAGTACTCTCAGTCAGCCCCAGCATTTT.